These T cell receptor beta chains were read from a single sample in a study of T cell changes during pregnancy in multiple sclerosis. Method: immunoSEQ multiplex PCR; TCRdb's copy keeps in-frame clones and lacks some. The profile shows 90,000 to 95,000 clones, 94% of them singletons. Specimen: peripheral blood, collected in the third trimester of pregnancy. The receptor source for this set is a female donor with multiple sclerosis, enrolled in a pregnancy study. CDR3s include the opening cysteine and the closing phenylalanine or tryptophan. The D gene is left open where the match is weak. Expanded clones are given a class, and other clones once, few, many or no size at all.

clone size: NA; J gene: TRBJ2-7; D gene: TRBD2; V gene: TRBV28; CDR3 protein: CASSVAGGPRDEQYF; CDR3 DNA: TGTGCCAGCAGTGTAGCGGGAGGGCCAAGGGACGAGCAGTACTTC
clone size: once; J gene: TRBJ2-1; D gene: TRBD2; V gene: TRBV5-4; CDR3 protein: CASRPTSGRANGNEQFF; CDR3 DNA: TGTGCCAGCAGACCTACTAGCGGGAGGGCCAACGGCAATGAGCAGTTCTTC
clone size: NA; J gene: TRBJ1-3; D gene: TRBD1; V gene: TRBV11-2; CDR3 protein: CASSFRLGQGSSGNTIYF; CDR3 DNA: TGTGCCAGCAGCTTCCGTCTAGGACAGGGGTCCTCTGGAAACACCATATATTTT
clone size: NA; J gene: TRBJ2-7; D gene: TRBD1; V gene: TRBV6-5; CDR3 protein: CASSYSPGQGDNEQYF; CDR3 DNA: TGTGCCAGCAGTTATTCTCCGGGACAGGGGGACAACGAGCAGTACTTC
clone size: NA; J gene: TRBJ2-6; D gene: NA; V gene: TRBV11-2; CDR3 protein: CASSNSWRTNSGANVLTF; CDR3 DNA: TGTGCCAGCAGCAACAGCTGGCGGACTAACTCTGGGGCCAACGTCCTGACTTTC
clone size: once; J gene: TRBJ2-2; D gene: NA; V gene: TRBV28; CDR3 protein: CASSLSAGFSGELFF; CDR3 DNA: TGTGCCAGCAGTTTGTCGGCAGGGTTTAGCGGGGAGCTGTTTTTT
clone size: NA; J gene: TRBJ2-1; D gene: TRBD2; V gene: TRBV5-6; CDR3 protein: CASSLGLADNEQFF; CDR3 DNA: TGTGCCAGCAGCTTGGGACTAGCGGACAATGAGCAGTTCTTC
clone size: NA; J gene: TRBJ2-1; D gene: NA; V gene: TRBV6-5; CDR3 protein: CASSYKSLIYNEQFF; CDR3 DNA: TGTGCCAGCAGTTACAAATCCTTAATCTACAATGAGCAGTTCTTC
clone size: NA; J gene: TRBJ1-1; D gene: TRBD1; V gene: TRBV4-1; CDR3 protein: CASSPRQGNTEAFF; CDR3 DNA: TGCGCCAGCAGCCCAAGACAGGGGAACACTGAAGCTTTCTTT
clone size: NA; J gene: TRBJ1-1; D gene: NA; V gene: TRBV25-1; CDR3 protein: CASSRPQGQNTEAFF; CDR3 DNA: TGTGCCAGCAGCAGGCCACAGGGTCAGAACACTGAAGCTTTCTTT
clone size: NA; J gene: TRBJ2-7; D gene: NA; V gene: TRBV18; CDR3 protein: CASSPQGWRYYEQYF; CDR3 DNA: TGTGCCAGCTCACCACAGGGGTGGCGGTACTACGAGCAGTACTTC
clone size: NA; J gene: TRBJ1-5; D gene: TRBD1; V gene: TRBV30; CDR3 protein: CAWNTGGTQPQHF; CDR3 DNA: TGTGCCTGGAATACAGGGGGGACTCAGCCCCAGCATTTT
clone size: NA; J gene: TRBJ1-4; D gene: TRBD1; V gene: TRBV2; CDR3 protein: CASSWTGSNEKLFF; CDR3 DNA: TGTGCCAGCAGCTGGACAGGCTCTAATGAAAAACTGTTTTTT
clone size: once; J gene: TRBJ1-5; D gene: NA; V gene: TRBV6-6; CDR3 protein: CASSYSNRSNQPQHF; CDR3 DNA: TGTGCCAGCAGTTACTCGAACAGGAGCAATCAGCCCCAGCATTTT
clone size: NA; J gene: TRBJ2-7; D gene: TRBD2; V gene: TRBV5-4; CDR3 protein: CASSMGLAGGVNYEQYF; CDR3 DNA: TGTGCCAGCAGCATGGGACTAGCGGGAGGGGTAAACTACGAGCAGTACTTC
clone size: NA; J gene: TRBJ1-1; D gene: NA; V gene: TRBV19; CDR3 protein: CASSIVVSAEAFF; CDR3 DNA: TGTGCCAGTAGTATAGTGGTGTCAGCTGAAGCTTTCTTT
clone size: NA; J gene: TRBJ2-7; D gene: NA; V gene: TRBV21-1; CDR3 protein: CASSKYEVGGTFSYEQYF; CDR3 DNA: TGTGCCAGCAGCAAATACGAAGTCGGCGGGACGTTCTCCTACGAGCAGTACTTC
clone size: once; J gene: TRBJ2-5; D gene: NA; V gene: TRBV7-7; CDR3 protein: CASSLVAGRQETQYF; CDR3 DNA: TGTGCTAGCAGCTTAGTGGCAGGGAGGCAAGAGACCCAGTACTTC